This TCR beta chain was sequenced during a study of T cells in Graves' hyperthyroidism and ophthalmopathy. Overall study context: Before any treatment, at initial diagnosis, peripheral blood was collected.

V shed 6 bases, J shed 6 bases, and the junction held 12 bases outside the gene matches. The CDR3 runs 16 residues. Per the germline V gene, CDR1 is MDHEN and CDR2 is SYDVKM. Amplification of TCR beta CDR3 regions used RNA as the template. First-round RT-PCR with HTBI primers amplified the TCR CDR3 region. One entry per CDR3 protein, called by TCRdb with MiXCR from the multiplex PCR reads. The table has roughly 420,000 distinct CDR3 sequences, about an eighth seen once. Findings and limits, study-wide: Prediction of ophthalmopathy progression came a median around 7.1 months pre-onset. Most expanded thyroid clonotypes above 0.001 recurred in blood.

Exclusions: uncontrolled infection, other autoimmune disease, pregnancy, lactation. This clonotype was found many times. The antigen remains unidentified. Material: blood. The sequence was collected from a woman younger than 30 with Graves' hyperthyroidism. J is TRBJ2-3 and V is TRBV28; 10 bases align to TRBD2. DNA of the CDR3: TGTGCCAGCAGCGAAAGGACTAGCGGCGCGGCGGATACGCAGTATTTT. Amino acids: CASSERTSGAADTQYF.